A selection of T cell receptor beta chains follows, all from one sample in a study of T cell responses to AZD1222 COVID-19 vaccine. Here immunoSEQ multiplex PCR was the method, and the copy in TCRdb shows in-frame clones only, minus some. Among approximately 150,000 clones, roughly nine tenths were seen once, and the ten largest hold less than 1.5%. The sequences come from peripheral blood, collected 28 days after the second AZD1222 dose. Source of these receptors: an adult who received the AZD1222 COVID-19 vaccine. Each CDR3 is given with its conserved first and last residue. Fields, in order: clone size, D gene, CDR3 length, V gene, J gene, CDR3 protein, CDR3 DNA. A D gene is named only where the DNA matches it firmly. Clone size appears in some rows only: once, few, many, or a class for an expanded clone.

few	NA	15	TRBV14	TRBJ2-7	CASSQVAGSVYEQYF	TGTGCCAGCAGCCAAGTGGCGGGTTCCGTCTACGAGCAGTACTTC
once	TRBD2	17	TRBV28	TRBJ2-7	CASTVGASGGRAYEQYF	TGTGCCAGCACCGTAGGGGCTAGCGGGGGGCGTGCCTACGAGCAGTACTTC
NA	TRBD2	15	TRBV6-1	TRBJ2-7	CASSETLAGGYEQYF	TGTGCCAGCAGTGAAACCCTAGCGGGAGGCTACGAGCAGTACTTC
NA	TRBD1	17	TRBV5-4	TRBJ2-1	CASSDLRDRGTYNEQFF	TGTGCCAGCAGCGATCTCCGGGACAGGGGGACCTACAATGAGCAGTTCTTC
NA	TRBD1	14	TRBV13	TRBJ1-1	CASSSGTGLAEAFF	TGTGCCAGCAGCTCCGGGACAGGTTTGGCTGAAGCTTTCTTT
NA	TRBD1	16	TRBV7-9	TRBJ1-4	CASSLGQGQGDEKLFF	TGTGCCAGCAGCTTAGGCCAGGGACAGGGTGATGAAAAACTGTTTTTT
NA	NA	16	TRBV27	TRBJ2-7	CASSLGTSARGDEQYF	TGTGCCAGCAGTTTAGGAACGAGCGCTAGGGGCGACGAGCAGTACTTC
once	NA	16	TRBV9	TRBJ2-4	CASSVGGDLAKNIQYF	TGTGCCAGCAGCGTAGGGGGGGACCTAGCCAAAAACATTCAGTACTTC
NA	NA	13	TRBV18	TRBJ2-3	CASSPRGTDTQYF	TGTGCCAGCTCACCACGGGGGACAGATACGCAGTATTTT
NA	NA	16	TRBV4-3	TRBJ2-1	CASSQDYQPPYNEQFF	TGCGCCAGCAGCCAAGATTACCAGCCCCCTTACAATGAGCAGTTCTTC
NA	NA	15	TRBV7-6	TRBJ1-4	CASSLGVATNEKLFF	TGTGCCAGCAGCCTCGGGGTGGCAACTAATGAAAAACTGTTTTTT
NA	NA	16	TRBV28	TRBJ1-4	CASSLPGRDLNEKLFF	TGTGCCAGCAGCCTCCCAGGACGGGACCTTAATGAAAAACTGTTTTTT
NA	NA	12	TRBV5-4	TRBJ2-5	CASSFGGETQYF	TGTGCCAGCAGCTTCGGGGGAGAGACCCAGTACTTC
few	TRBD2	11	TRBV3-1/TRBV3-2	TRBJ2-1	CASSPGLVQFF	TGTGCCAGCAGCCCCGGACTAGTCCAGTTCTTC
NA	NA	12	TRBV7-9	TRBJ1-2	CASSSRSAGYTF	TGTGCCAGCAGCTCGCGCTCTGCTGGCTACACCTTC
NA	NA	12	TRBV7-2	TRBJ2-1	CASSLGDNEQFF	TGTGCCAGCAGCTTAGGAGACAATGAGCAGTTCTTC
NA	TRBD2	18	TRBV4-2	TRBJ2-5	CASSPSNHSGSYQETQYF	TGTGCCAGCAGCCCAAGTAACCATAGCGGGAGCTACCAAGAGACCCAGTACTTC
NA	TRBD2	15	TRBV7-6	TRBJ2-1	CASSSDLLAGNEQFF	TGTGCCAGCAGCTCCGACCTACTAGCGGGGAATGAGCAGTTCTTC
NA	TRBD2	20	TRBV15	TRBJ2-1	CATSRSGGMGLAGGWYEQFF	TGTGCCACCAGCAGATCTGGGGGGATGGGACTAGCGGGAGGATGGTATGAGCAGTTCTTC
NA	TRBD2	18	TRBV11-2	TRBJ2-1	CASSSPGRLAGATKEQFF	TGTGCCAGCAGCTCCCCCGGCCGACTAGCGGGGGCGACCAAGGAGCAGTTCTTC
NA	NA	13	TRBV19	TRBJ1-1	CASRPTANTEAFF	TGTGCCAGTAGACCAACAGCGAACACTGAAGCTTTCTTT
NA	NA	12	TRBV28	TRBJ2-1	CASSLYLREQFF	TGTGCCAGCAGTTTATATCTCAGGGAGCAGTTCTTC
NA	NA	16	TRBV9	TRBJ1-1	CASSVEASSRETEAFF	TGTGCCAGCAGCGTAGAGGCAAGTTCCCGAGAAACTGAAGCTTTCTTT
NA	TRBD2	16	TRBV15	TRBJ2-1	CATRNGLAGPYNEQFF	TGTGCCACCAGAAATGGACTAGCGGGGCCCTACAATGAGCAGTTCTTC
few	NA	14	TRBV6-5	TRBJ1-1	CATLPGLGNTEAFF	TGTGCCACGCTGCCGGGACTGGGGAACACTGAAGCTTTCTTT
NA	NA	15	TRBV4-1	TRBJ1-2	CASSYTSTGSYGYTF	TGCGCCAGCAGCTACACCTCCACAGGGTCCTATGGCTACACCTTC
NA	NA	15	TRBV4-1	TRBJ2-7	CASSQDQGSSYEQYF	TGCGCCAGCAGCCAAGACCAGGGTTCATCCTACGAGCAGTACTTC
NA	NA	13	TRBV3-1/TRBV3-2	TRBJ1-2	CASSPRQSYGYTF	TGTGCCAGCAGCCCCCGCCAGAGTTATGGCTACACCTTC
NA	NA	12	TRBV4-1	TRBJ2-1	CASSQDGWEQFF	TGCGCCAGCAGCCAAGATGGGTGGGAGCAGTTCTTC
NA	TRBD2	15	TRBV28	TRBJ2-3	CASSWVSGSTDTQYF	TGTGCCAGCAGTTGGGTTAGCGGGAGCACAGATACGCAGTATTTT
NA	TRBD1	17	TRBV29-1	TRBJ1-1	CSVEGNRDRGMSTEAFF	TGCAGCGTTGAGGGTAATCGGGACAGGGGGATGAGCACTGAAGCTTTCTTT
NA	TRBD1	15	TRBV3-1/TRBV3-2	TRBJ2-1	CASSLRTGVGDEQFF	TGTGCCAGCAGCCTCCGGACAGGGGTGGGCGATGAGCAGTTCTTC